The 12 T cell receptor beta chains in this list originate from one sample, sequenced in a study of regulatory T cells in long-lasting Graves disease. Stated time point: persistent/refractory GD, antithyroid drugs over 5 years with positive TRAb. PBMCs were the source of the RNA used for TCR sequencing. In building TCR beta libraries, iRepertoire HTBI primers were used together with Arm-PCR of CDR3 regions. TCRdb reprocessed the multiplex PCR reads via MiXCR and lists one record per CDR3 protein. The sample includes about 470,000 distinct CDR3 sequences, roughly 20% of them seen just once. Sequenced here: peripheral blood mononuclear cells (PBMCs), sampled when the disease was refractory, from a patient treated with antithyroid drugs. The receptor set was obtained from a female donor with Graves disease.

This clonotype occurred many times. The V call is TRBV24-1, the J call TRBJ1-1; 9 nucleotides align to TRBD1. Per the germline V gene, CDR1 is KGHDR and CDR2 is SFDVKD. Trimming took 3 bases from V and 3 from J; bases not matched to a gene: 10. CDR3 length: 17 amino acids. CDR3 in DNA: TGTGCCACCAGTGATCTGACGACGGACAGGGGCGACACTGAAGCTTTCTTT. This codes for CATSDLTTDRGDTEAFF.

This clonotype was counted ten times or more. This sequence joins TRBV7-3 and TRBJ1-2; D gene uncertain. CDR1 and CDR2 (germline): SGHTA, FQGTGA. V was trimmed by 2 bases and J by 8 bases, leaving 9 bases between them. The CDR3 totals 12 residues. The CDR3 DNA follows: TGTGCCAGCAGCTTATGGTCCAGGGGCTACACCTTC. Its translation: CASSLWSRGYTF.

V and J are TRBV15 and TRBJ2-7, with 9 bases fitting TRBD1. V was clipped by 3 bases and J by 6 bases; unmatched bases: 9. This CDR3 contains 15 residues. CDR1 is LNHNV, CDR2 YYDKDF, per germline (reference sequence). In nucleotides, the CDR3 is TGTGCCACCAGCAGGGAGACAGGGGGTTTTTCCGAGCAGTACTTC. This sequence encodes CATSRETGGFSEQYF.

The table lists this clonotype with many counts. The chain combines TRBV27 with TRBJ1-2; D is perhaps TRBD1 (6 bases). The V and J ends lost 6 bases and 4 bases respectively, with 18 bases between them. CDR1 is MNHEY and CDR2 is SMNVEV in the germline V gene (reference sequence). The CDR3 is made up of 15 amino acids. CDR3 amino acids: CASSSYPTGTYGYTF. CDR3 nucleotides: TGTGCCAGCAGCTCATACCCCACAGGGACCTATGGCTACACCTTC.

This clonotype was detected ten times or more. This rearrangement joins TRBV6-5 to TRBJ2-2; D call uncertain. The CDR3 consists of 15 residues. V was clipped by 4 bases and J by 0 bases, with 9 bases between them. Looked up from germline, CDR1 is MNHEY and CDR2 is SVGAGI. CDR3 bases: TGTGCCAGCAGTTCGACTGACGCGAACACCGGGGAGCTGTTTTTT. It codes for CASSSTDANTGELFF.

The chain links TRBV30 to TRBJ2-1; possibly TRBD2 for D (5 bases). The CDR3 length is 12 residues. From germline, CDR1 is GTSNPN and CDR2 SVGIG (reference sequence). V was clipped by 2 bases and J by 7 bases, with 9 bases between them. CDR3 in DNA: TGTGCCTGGAGTCCGTCGGGAAATGAGCAGTTCTTC. This codes for CAWSPSGNEQFF.

The chain carries TRBV11-1 and TRBJ2-1, with TRBD2 identical over 7 bases. The J segment lost 0 bases and the V segment lost 2 bases, leaving 10 bases of the junction unmatched. This CDR3 is built from 18 residues. From germline, CDR1 is SGHAT and CDR2 FQDESV (reference sequence). The DNA for the CDR3 is TGTGCCAGCAGCTTATTGTGGGGACTACGAAGCTCCTACAATGAGCAGTTCTTC. Translation: CASSLLWGLRSSYNEQFF.

V gene TRBV5-1 combines with J gene TRBJ2-3; D possibly matches TRBD1 or TRBD2 (5 bases each). The CDR3 covers 17 residues. With 3 bases removed from V and 0 bases from J, the gap between germline ends came to 17 bases. Germline CDR1 SGHRS, CDR2 YFSETQ. CDR3: CASSSGSGTLSTDTQYF. CDR3 coding DNA: TGCGCCAGCAGCTCAGGCTCCGGGACGCTTAGCACAGATACGCAGTATTTT.

There are a few counts of this clonotype. The chain combines TRBV20-1 with TRBJ1-5; TRBD1 agrees at 9 bases. Germline V gene sequence: CDR1 DFQATT, CDR2 SNEGSKA (reference sequence). The V segment lost 5 bases and the J segment 2 bases; nucleotides outside the gene matches: 1. This CDR3 contains 13 residues. CDR3 DNA sequence: TGCAGTGCTCGGACAGGGGGCAATCAGCCCCAGCATTTT. Protein product: CSARTGGNQPQHF.

This clonotype appeared many times. The rearrangement joins TRBV28 to TRBJ2-7; D ambiguous. The CDR3 length is 11 residues. Germline V CDR1 and CDR2: MDHEN, SYDVKM. The germline V and J ends were trimmed by 4 bases and 3 bases, with 4 bases remaining between them. The CDR3 DNA sequence: TGTGCCAGCAGTTCTTTCTACGAGCAGTACTTC. Its translation is CASSSFYEQYF.

The rearrangement links TRBV6-6 to TRBJ1-2, with a possible D match to TRBD1 (6 bases). Trimming removed 0 bases at V and 8 bases at J, with 16 bases between. The CDR3 consists of 15 residues. Germline V gives CDR1 MNHNY, CDR2 SVGAGI (reference sequence). CDR3 sequence (DNA): TGTGCCAGCAGTTACTCGGTGAAGGGGGTTGGCGGCTACACCTTC. As protein: CASSYSVKGVGGYTF.

The sample holds many counts of this clonotype. This chain links TRBV10-3 with TRBJ1-1; weak D call: TRBD1 (5 bases). CDR3 size: 15 residues. Germline V gene data show CDR1 as ENHRY and CDR2 as SYGVKD. Trimming took off 2 bases at V and 6 bases at J, with 16 bases between the two ends. CDR3 nucleotide sequence: TGTGCCATCAGTGAGGGGGGGGAAGGGAATCCTGAAGCTTTCTTT. Translating it yields CAISEGGEGNPEAFF.